Below, one T cell receptor beta chain is given with its context. This specimen belongs to a study of blood T cell repertoires in COVID-19. Study at large: Nucleic acid was either cDNA or gDNA, and it came from T cells, B-cell-depleted T cells, or PBMCs.

V was cut by 2 bases and J by 9 bases, with 11 bases left in between. The CDR3 totals 12 residues. In germline, CDR1 is SQVTM, CDR2 ANQGSEA. The table came from immunoSEQ multiplex PCR; TCRdb's copy has only in-frame clones and leaves some out. The table records around 95,000 clones, around four fifths of them present only once. The chain has TRBV29-1 and TRBJ2-1; D is unclear. This receptor was taken from a woman between 70 and 85 years old with acute or convalescent COVID-19. The sequenced sample consisted of peripheral blood. The CDR3 region has the DNA TGCAGCGTTGAACCTTCAGGAACTGAGCAGTTCTTC. Its translation: CSVEPSGTEQFF.